The 25 T cell receptor beta chains below come from one sample, sequenced in a study of T cell changes during pregnancy in multiple sclerosis (dated by TCRdb to the late 2010s). The library was produced with the immunoSEQ multiplex PCR assay. Not all clones reach the TCRdb copy of this immuneACCESS table, which keeps in-frame sequences only. Checked studies attribute under half of the gap to unresolved V genes and leave the rest unexplained. The sample has roughly 39,000 clones on record, approximately 91% of them singletons. Roughly 1.5% of the sample is taken by the ten largest. The sequenced sample was PBMCs (not recorded whether the cells were cultured). All receptors come from a female donor with multiple sclerosis, enrolled in a pregnancy study.

This chain connects TRBV27 to TRBJ2-1; 11 bases line up with TRBD2. The CDR3 totals 18 residues. Germline lookup yields CDR1 MNHEY and CDR2 SMNVEV (reference sequence). V gave up 2 bases and J gave up 3 bases; unmatched junction bases: 9. The chain's CDR3 is CASSLVLAGGGSYNEQFF. CDR3 nucleotide sequence: TGTGCCAGCAGTTTAGTGCTAGCGGGAGGAGGAAGCTACAATGAGCAGTTCTTC.

The chain has TRBV27 and TRBJ2-1; D may be TRBD1 (5 bases). The germline CDR1 and CDR2 sequences are MNHEY and SMNVEV (reference sequence). Deletions cut 5 bases from V and 5 bases from J, with 19 bases between. The CDR3 extends over 16 amino acids. In DNA, the CDR3 is TGTGCCAGCAGTAACTCAGGGTTCGGACGGGACAATGAGCAGTTCTTC. It specifies CASSNSGFGRDNEQFF.

J is TRBJ2-1 and V is TRBV5-6; D not resolved. Germline V gene sequence: CDR1 SGHDT, CDR2 YYEEEE. The CDR3 contains 16 residues. V was pared by 0 bases and J by 5 bases, with 15 bases between. CDR3 residues: CASSLGGLLPHNEQFF. In DNA form, the CDR3 reads TGTGCCAGCAGCTTGGGCGGTCTGCTACCTCACAATGAGCAGTTCTTC.

The gene calls are TRBV27 and TRBJ2-3, with TRBD2 matching over 10 bases. The CDR3 spans 15 residues. J was trimmed by 4 bases and V by 5 bases; bases with no gene match: 6. Germline values: CDR1 MNHEY, CDR2 SMNVEV (reference sequence). CDR3 sequence reads: CASSALAGVPDTQYF. The CDR3 coding sequence is TGTGCCAGCAGTGCTCTAGCGGGAGTACCAGATACGCAGTATTTT.

The chain uses TRBV10-3 and TRBJ2-2; tentatively, D is TRBD2 (6 bases). Trimming stripped 2 bases from V and 4 bases from J, with 11 bases between. Germline CDR1 ENHRY, CDR2 SYGVKD. The CDR3 length is 15 residues. In DNA form, the CDR3 reads TGTGCCATCAGTGAGAGTCGCGGGACCACCGGGGAGCTGTTTTTT. As protein: CAISESRGTTGELFF.

The chain links TRBV7-8 to TRBJ1-3, with D perhaps TRBD1 (5 bases). Trimming shortened V by 5 bases and J by 1 base, and 9 bases separated the two germline ends. This CDR3 is built from 14 residues. Germline CDR1 reads SGHVS; CDR2 reads FQNEAQ. CDR3 residues: CASSPQGSGNTIYF. CDR3 DNA: TGTGCCAGCAGCCCGCAGGGATCTGGAAACACCATATATTTT.

The chain combines TRBV5-1 with TRBJ2-5; tentatively, D is TRBD1 or TRBD2 (5 bases each). The CDR3 consists of 16 residues. V was shortened by 0 bases and J by 1 base, with 13 bases between the two germline ends. Germline CDR1 and CDR2: SGHRS and YFSETQ. CDR3 in amino acids: CASSLEGNGGQETQYF. The CDR3 nucleotides read TGCGCCAGCAGCTTGGAGGGCAATGGGGGCCAAGAGACCCAGTACTTC.

V gene TRBV28 combines with J gene TRBJ2-3; 10 nucleotides align to TRBD2. This CDR3 has 18 amino acids. Germline trimming cut 2 bases from V and 6 bases from J; bases unmatched to any gene: 14. Germline CDR1 and CDR2: MDHEN and SYDVKM. As DNA, the CDR3 is TGTGCCAGCAGTTTACGCCCTTTAGCGGGAGGACGGGTGGATACGCAGTATTTT. Amino acid sequence: CASSLRPLAGGRVDTQYF.

The chain carries TRBV30 and TRBJ2-3; no definite D call. V was clipped by 7 bases and J by 5 bases, with 10 bases between them. The germline CDR1 and CDR2 sequences are GTSNPN and SVGIG (reference sequence). CDR3 length: 11 residues. The CDR3: CAFALGDTQYF. The CDR3, as DNA: TGTGCCTTCGCTCTGGGAGATACGCAGTATTTT. Based on the CDR3 plus reference TRBV30 and TRBJ2-3, the full variable domain is SQTIHQWPATLVQPVGSPLSLECTVEGTSNPNLYWYRQAAGRGLQLLFYSVGIGQISSEVPQNLSASRPQDRQFILSSKKLLLSDSGFYLCAFALGDTQYFGPGTRLTVL.

The J gene is TRBJ2-2, the V gene TRBV29-1, with a tentative D call TRBD1 (6 bases). V lost 6 bases and J lost 1, with 15 bases in between. This CDR3 comprises 15 residues. Germline values: CDR1 SQVTM, CDR2 ANQGSEA. CDR3 region: CSVVPVDRNTGELFF. Here the CDR3 DNA reads TGCAGCGTCGTGCCCGTGGACAGGAACACCGGGGAGCTGTTTTTT.

This clone was counted a single time. This sequence joins TRBV4-1 and TRBJ2-1; tentative D call: TRBD1 (6 bases). Trimming pared 2 bases from V and 6 bases from J, leaving 14 bases between. The CDR3 runs to 15 residues. The germline V gene has CDR1 MGHRA and CDR2 YSYEKL. The CDR3 nucleotides are TGCGCCAGCAGCCAAACCGGGCCAGGGGTCAATGAGCAGTTCTTC. Its protein is CASSQTGPGVNEQFF.

The chain's CDR3 is CASSLEKRPNEKLFF. The CDR3 region has the DNA TGTGCCAGCAGCTTAGAAAAGAGGCCGAATGAAAAACTGTTTTTT. The V gene is TRBV11-2, the J gene TRBJ1-4; D is uncertain. V dropped 0 bases and J dropped 5 bases, with 10 bases sitting between them. CDR1 is SGHAT, CDR2 FQNNGV, per germline. The length of the CDR3 is 15 residues.

V gene TRBV28 combines with J gene TRBJ1-1; TRBD1 aligns across 8 bases. Germline V lookup: CDR1 MDHEN, CDR2 SYDVKM. CDR3 length: 15 amino acids. V was pared by 8 bases and J by 6 bases, with 14 bases of the junction left unmatched. CDR3 in amino acids: CASAVHKIQGAEAFF. The CDR3 DNA sequence: TGTGCCAGCGCCGTGCACAAAATACAGGGGGCTGAAGCTTTCTTT.

This clone has only a few counts. The chain couples TRBV4-2 to TRBJ1-4, with D hard to call. The CDR3 is made up of 13 amino acids. Deletions cut 0 bases from V and 8 bases from J, with 7 bases between. The V gene's germline CDR1 is LGHNA and CDR2 YNFKEQ. The CDR3 protein is CASSQDYGEKLFF. The CDR3 region has the DNA TGTGCCAGCAGCCAAGATTATGGGGAAAAACTGTTTTTT.

This clone was seen once. The gene calls are TRBV5-1 and TRBJ2-1; no clear D. Germline loops: CDR1 SGHRS, CDR2 YFSETQ. Trimming took 1 base from V and 3 from J, leaving 5 bases between them. The CDR3 has 13 amino acids. CDR3 region: CASSLLVYNEQFF. CDR3 coding DNA: TGCGCCAGCAGCTTGCTAGTCTACAATGAGCAGTTCTTC.

The chain recombines TRBV10-1 with TRBJ2-5; D is perhaps TRBD1 (6 bases). CDR3 size: 14 residues. V lost 4 bases to trimming and J lost 5 bases, with 14 bases between them. Germline V gene data show CDR1 as WNHNN and CDR2 as SYGVQD (reference sequence). The CDR3 DNA follows: TGCGCCAGCAGTGGGACAGCCCTGGGGGAGACCCAGTACTTC. Translated, it gives CASSGTALGETQYF.

CDR3 in amino acids: CASSPTGTGALSGYTF. The CDR3 bases are TGCGCCAGCAGCCCGACCGGGACAGGGGCATTGAGTGGCTACACCTTC. The chain combines TRBV5-1 with TRBJ1-2; 10 nucleotides line up with TRBD1. This CDR3 comprises 16 residues. With V trimmed by 4 bases and J by 7 bases, 13 bases remained unmatched. From germline, CDR1 is SGHRS and CDR2 YFSETQ.

The chain is built from TRBV5-6 and TRBJ2-5; D perhaps matches TRBD2 (5 bases). This CDR3 comprises 14 residues. Per germline, CDR1 SGHDT and CDR2 YYEEEE. V was shortened by 4 bases and J by 1 base, with 11 bases between the two germline ends. CDR3 in DNA: TGTGCCAGCAGCGATATAGCGAGCCAAGAGACCCAGTACTTC. Protein product: CASSDIASQETQYF.

The chain combines TRBV28 with TRBJ2-7, with TRBD2 matching over 10 bases. Germline V gene data show CDR1 as MDHEN and CDR2 as SYDVKM. V lost 4 bases, J lost 6 bases, and 6 bases stayed unmatched. The CDR3 extends over 14 amino acids. The CDR3 region is CASSSGTSVGEQYF. CDR3 nucleotide sequence: TGTGCCAGCAGTTCCGGGACTAGCGTTGGCGAGCAGTACTTC.

The chain recombines TRBV2 with TRBJ1-1, with D maybe TRBD1 (6 bases). The ends were cut back, 7 bases at V and 0 bases at J, with 12 bases in the middle. This CDR3 spans 14 amino acids. Germline V gives CDR1 SNHLY, CDR2 FYNNEI. CDR3: CASMGGPVNTEAFF. CDR3 nucleotide sequence: TGTGCCAGCATGGGGGGGCCCGTGAACACTGAAGCTTTCTTT.

The chain has TRBV6-5 and TRBJ2-7; 7 bases match TRBD1. Germline trimming cut 6 bases from V and 9 bases from J; bases unmatched to any gene: 11. Looked up from germline, CDR1 is MNHEY and CDR2 is SVGAGI. The CDR3 runs 13 residues. The CDR3 DNA is TGTGCCAGCAGCTTGGACAGGTTAGGGGTGCAGTACTTC. Translating gives CASSLDRLGVQYF.

The rearrangement links TRBV28 to TRBJ1-5; D may be TRBD1 (5 bases). The CDR3 is 14 residues long. Deletions cut 6 bases from V and 1 base from J, with 10 bases between. The germline V gene has CDR1 MDHEN and CDR2 SYDVKM. The chain's CDR3 is CASRAWDSNQPQHF. The CDR3 nucleotides are TGTGCCAGCAGGGCTTGGGACAGCAATCAGCCCCAGCATTTT.

The J gene is TRBJ2-1, the V gene TRBV5-6; 8 nucleotides agree with TRBD1. In germline, CDR1 is SGHDT, CDR2 YYEEEE. CDR3 length equals 13 residues. V gave up 2 bases and J gave up 7 bases; unmatched junction bases: 2. CDR3: CASSLQGGNEQFF. The DNA for the CDR3 is TGTGCCAGCAGCTTACAGGGGGGTAATGAGCAGTTCTTC.

This clone occurred once. The chain uses TRBV7-3 and TRBJ2-5; 8 bases fit TRBD2. The germline V gene encodes CDR1 SGHTA and CDR2 FQGTGA. V shed 5 bases, J shed 4 bases, and the junction held 9 bases outside the gene matches. CDR3 length: 15 residues. The chain's CDR3 is CASSRTSGTSETQYF. CDR3 nucleotide sequence: TGTGCCAGCAGCCGAACTAGCGGAACATCAGAGACCCAGTACTTC.

The chain has TRBV9 and TRBJ1-1; a weak D match, TRBD1 (5 bases). The germline gives CDR1 SGDLS, CDR2 YYNGEE. V lost 3 bases, J lost 0 bases, and 12 bases lay in between. The CDR3 totals 15 residues. The CDR3 loop reads CASSDGGRLNTEAFF. CDR3 DNA: TGTGCCAGCAGCGACGGGGGACGGTTGAACACTGAAGCTTTCTTT.